This paragraph covers one TCR beta chain sequence. Its antigen is unknown. There are no base qualities to consult, and no much larger clone falls within one base. The time point label on this specimen signifies: sample taken at primary tumor resection. For TCR sequencing, whole RNA was extracted from tumor and nontumor lung tissue, or from cryopreserved PBMC samples, and no cell sorting was done. Donors were 72 patients with early-stage, untreated non-small cell lung cancer from the lung TRACERx cohort. Only patients for whom sufficient RNA was available from at least two tumor regions were selected for TCR sequencing. Tumor and adjacent nontumor lung specimens were reviewed by a lung pathologist before selection. The CDR3 runs 15 residues from the cysteine to the phenylalanine. CDR3 DNA only is kept here, 45 bases in frame from base 1. CDR1 SNHLY and CDR2 FYNNEI are derived from the germline V gene. V lost 3 bases and J lost 4 bases; the stretch between them is 13 bases long.

This sample was included in a study of spatial heterogeneity in lung cancer (dated by TCRdb to the late 2010s). About the investigation overall: Beta-chain transcripts were consistently detected in greater numbers than alpha-chain transcripts, which likely reflected higher beta-chain transcript abundance. In the raw uncorrected reads, each unique combination of TCR and UMI appeared more than ten times on average. TCR alpha and beta repertoires were quantitatively compared across multiple tumor regions, matched nontumor lung and blood in non-small cell lung cancer. Nonsynonymous mutation counts, determined by whole-exome sequencing of tumor tissue, were related to TCR repertoire features. At surgery, both alpha and beta chains were TCR-sequenced in under 250 tumor regions, approximately 64 matched nontumor lung samples and 56 PBMC samples. Overall study results and their limits: Confirming at a functional level the hypothesis that regional TCRs recognize regional mutations was considered to require additional single-cell paired TCR alpha and beta sequencing.

Libraries came from 5' RACE. TCRdb records NextSeq 500 as the sequencer. The TCR library protocol attached a unique molecular identifier to each TCR cDNA molecule to allow correction of PCR and sequencing errors. The authors' analysis ran thus. TCR identification, UMI-based error correction and CDR3 extraction were all carried out with Decombinator tools. Expanded TCRs were defined as those above a frequency of 2 per 1,000, corresponding to the top 1% of the tumor frequency distribution. Renyi diversity was computed with the R vegan package after each repertoire had been subsampled 100 times to 5,000 TCRs. To build CDR3 similarity networks, amino acid triplet string-kernel similarity was used, and CDR3s were connected when their pairwise similarity was above 0.82. TCRdb itself trimmed the public reads at Q25 with fastp, ran MiXCR and retained productive beta chains. Duplicate CDR3 protein sequences are folded into a single record with the most common DNA and genes. None of the V and J calls come from the authors' own analysis; TCRdb made them. This sample comprises over 3,500 distinct CDR3 sequences, about a quarter of them detected only once. The ten largest clones represent about 15% of the sample.

In this chain, TRBV2 is recombined with TRBJ2-1, and perhaps TRBD2 as D gene, on 5 matching bases. The clonotype originates from a male donor with early-stage non-small cell lung cancer. The sequencing used normal lung tissue next to the tumor, collected at surgery. The base sequence is TGTGCCAGCAGTGAGTGGGGAGATGGGTACAATGAGCAGTTCTTC. Its translation is CASSEWGDGYNEQFF.